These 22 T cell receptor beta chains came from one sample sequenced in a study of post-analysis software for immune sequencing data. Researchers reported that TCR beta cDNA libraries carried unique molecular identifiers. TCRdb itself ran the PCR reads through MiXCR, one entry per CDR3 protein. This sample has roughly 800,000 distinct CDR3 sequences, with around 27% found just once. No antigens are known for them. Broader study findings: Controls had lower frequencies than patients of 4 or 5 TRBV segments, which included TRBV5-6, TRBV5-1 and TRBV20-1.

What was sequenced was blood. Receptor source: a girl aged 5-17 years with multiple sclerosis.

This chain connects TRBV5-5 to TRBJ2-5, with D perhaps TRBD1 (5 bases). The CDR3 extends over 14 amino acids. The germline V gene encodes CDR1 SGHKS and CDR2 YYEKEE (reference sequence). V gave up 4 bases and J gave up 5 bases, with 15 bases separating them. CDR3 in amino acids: CASSKIQVLETQYF. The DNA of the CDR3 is TGTGCCAGCAGCAAGATACAGGTCCTGGAGACCCAGTACTTC.

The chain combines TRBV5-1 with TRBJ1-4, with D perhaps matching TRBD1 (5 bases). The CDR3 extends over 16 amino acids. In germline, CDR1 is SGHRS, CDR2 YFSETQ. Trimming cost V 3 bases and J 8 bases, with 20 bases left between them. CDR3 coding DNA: TGCGCCAGCAGCTCGGGTTTCCGACAGCAGGACGAAAAACTGTTTTTT. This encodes CASSSGFRQQDEKLFF.

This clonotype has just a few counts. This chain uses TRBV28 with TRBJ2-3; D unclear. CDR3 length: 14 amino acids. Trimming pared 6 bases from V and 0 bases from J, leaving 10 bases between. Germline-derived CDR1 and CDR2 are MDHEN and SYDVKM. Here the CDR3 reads CASREQRSTDTQYF. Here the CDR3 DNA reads TGTGCCAGCAGGGAACAAAGAAGCACAGATACGCAGTATTTT.

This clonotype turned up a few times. The chain's CDR3 is CASRWASGRGEQFF. The CDR3 DNA sequence: TGTGCCAGCCGGTGGGCTAGCGGGAGGGGTGAGCAGTTCTTC. The V gene is TRBV2, the J gene TRBJ2-1; 12 bases line up with TRBD2. Trimming cost V 8 bases and J 9 bases; bases outside gene matches: 8. Germline-derived CDR1 and CDR2 are SNHLY and FYNNEI. The length of the CDR3 is 14 residues.

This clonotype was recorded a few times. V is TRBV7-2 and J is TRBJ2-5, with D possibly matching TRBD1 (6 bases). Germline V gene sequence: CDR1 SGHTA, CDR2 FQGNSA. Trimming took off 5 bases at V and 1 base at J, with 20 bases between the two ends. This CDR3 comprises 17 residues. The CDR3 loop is CASSPGTLGASQETQYF. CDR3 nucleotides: TGTGCCAGCAGCCCCGGAACGCTGGGGGCCAGCCAAGAGACCCAGTACTTC.

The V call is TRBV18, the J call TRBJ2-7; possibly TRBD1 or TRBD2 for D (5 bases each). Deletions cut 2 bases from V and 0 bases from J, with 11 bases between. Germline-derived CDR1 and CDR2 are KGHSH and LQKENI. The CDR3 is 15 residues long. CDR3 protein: CASSPGGASSYEQYF. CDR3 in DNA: TGTGCCAGCTCACCAGGGGGAGCGAGCTCCTACGAGCAGTACTTC. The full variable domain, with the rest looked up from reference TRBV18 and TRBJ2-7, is NAGVMQNPRHLVRRRGQEARLRCSPMKGHSHVYWYRQLPEEGLKFMVYLQKENIIDESGMPKERFSAEFPKEGPSILRIQQVVRGDSAAYFCASSPGGASSYEQYFGPGTRLTVT.

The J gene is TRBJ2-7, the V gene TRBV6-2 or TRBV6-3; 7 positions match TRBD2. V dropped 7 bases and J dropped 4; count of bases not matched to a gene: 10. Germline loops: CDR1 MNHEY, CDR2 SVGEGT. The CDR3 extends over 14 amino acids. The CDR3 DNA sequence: TGTGCCAGCAATTTAGCGGGTGGAGATTACGAGCAGTACTTC. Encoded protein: CASNLAGGDYEQYF.

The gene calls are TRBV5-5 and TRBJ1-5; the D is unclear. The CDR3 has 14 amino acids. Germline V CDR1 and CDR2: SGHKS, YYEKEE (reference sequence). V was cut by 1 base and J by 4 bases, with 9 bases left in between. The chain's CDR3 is CASSLSQDNQPQHF. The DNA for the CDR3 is TGTGCCAGCAGCTTGAGCCAGGATAATCAGCCCCAGCATTTT.

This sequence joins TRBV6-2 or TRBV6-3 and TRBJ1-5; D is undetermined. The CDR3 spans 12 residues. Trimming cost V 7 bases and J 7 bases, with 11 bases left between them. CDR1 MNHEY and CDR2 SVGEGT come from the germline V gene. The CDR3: CASKDGPQPQHF. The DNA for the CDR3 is TGTGCCAGCAAAGATGGACCGCAGCCCCAGCATTTT.

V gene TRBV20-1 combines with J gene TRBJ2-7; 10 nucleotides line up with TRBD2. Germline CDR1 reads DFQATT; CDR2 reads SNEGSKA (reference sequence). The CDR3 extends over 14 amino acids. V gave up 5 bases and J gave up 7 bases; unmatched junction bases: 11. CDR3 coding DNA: TGCAGTGCTCGTCCCACTAGCGGGATGGGAGAGCAGTACTTC. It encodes CSARPTSGMGEQYF.

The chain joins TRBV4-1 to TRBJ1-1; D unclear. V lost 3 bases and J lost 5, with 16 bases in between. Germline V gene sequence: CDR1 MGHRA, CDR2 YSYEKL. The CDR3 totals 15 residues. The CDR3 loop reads CASSHYLGSGTEAFF. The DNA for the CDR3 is TGCGCCAGCAGCCACTACTTGGGCAGTGGAACTGAAGCTTTCTTT.

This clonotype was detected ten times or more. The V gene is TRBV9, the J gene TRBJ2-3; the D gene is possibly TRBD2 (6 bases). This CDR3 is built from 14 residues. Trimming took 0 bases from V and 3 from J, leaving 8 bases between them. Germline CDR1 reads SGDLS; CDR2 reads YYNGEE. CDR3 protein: CASSVGGKTDTQYF. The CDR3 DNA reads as TGTGCCAGCAGCGTAGGCGGGAAAACAGATACGCAGTATTTT.

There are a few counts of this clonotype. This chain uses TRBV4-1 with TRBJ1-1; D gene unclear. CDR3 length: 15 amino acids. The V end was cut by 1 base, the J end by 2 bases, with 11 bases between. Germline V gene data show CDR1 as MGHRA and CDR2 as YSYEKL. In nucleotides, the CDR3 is TGCGCCAGCAGCCAAGTCACCTCGGGTAACACTGAAGCTTTCTTT. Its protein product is CASSQVTSGNTEAFF.

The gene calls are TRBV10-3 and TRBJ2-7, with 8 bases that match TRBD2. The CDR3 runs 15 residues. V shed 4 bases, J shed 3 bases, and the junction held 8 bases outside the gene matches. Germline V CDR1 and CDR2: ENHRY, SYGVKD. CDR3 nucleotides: TGTGCCATCAGTGCAGTACTAGCGGCCCGCTACGAGCAGTACTTC. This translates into CAISAVLAARYEQYF.

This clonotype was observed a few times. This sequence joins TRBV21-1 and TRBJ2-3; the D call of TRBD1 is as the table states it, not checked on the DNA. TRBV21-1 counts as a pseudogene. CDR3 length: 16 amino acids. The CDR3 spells CASSKENRRYTDTQYF. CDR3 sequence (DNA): TGTGCCAGCAGCAAAGAGAACAGGAGATACACAGATACGCAGTATTTT.

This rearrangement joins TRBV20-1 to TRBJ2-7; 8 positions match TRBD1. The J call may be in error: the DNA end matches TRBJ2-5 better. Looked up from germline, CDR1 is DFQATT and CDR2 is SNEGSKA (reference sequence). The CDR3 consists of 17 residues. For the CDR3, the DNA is TGCAGTGCTAGAGGATTCCCAGGGGGCAAGGGGGTGGAGACCCAGTACTTC. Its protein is CSARGFPGGKGVETQYF.

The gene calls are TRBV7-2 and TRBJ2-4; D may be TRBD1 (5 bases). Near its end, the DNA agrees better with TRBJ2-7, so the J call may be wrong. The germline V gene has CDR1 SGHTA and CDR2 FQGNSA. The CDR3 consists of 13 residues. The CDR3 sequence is CASTTKGQSEQYF. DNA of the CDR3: TGTGCCAGCACCACTAAGGGGCAGAGCGAGCAGTACTTC.

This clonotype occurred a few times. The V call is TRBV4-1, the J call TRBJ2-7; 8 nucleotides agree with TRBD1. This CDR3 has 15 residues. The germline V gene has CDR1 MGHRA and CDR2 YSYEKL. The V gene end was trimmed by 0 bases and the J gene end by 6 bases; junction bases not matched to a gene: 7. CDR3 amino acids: CASSQDRDRGSEQYF. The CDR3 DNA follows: TGCGCCAGCAGCCAAGATCGAGACAGGGGTTCCGAGCAGTACTTC.

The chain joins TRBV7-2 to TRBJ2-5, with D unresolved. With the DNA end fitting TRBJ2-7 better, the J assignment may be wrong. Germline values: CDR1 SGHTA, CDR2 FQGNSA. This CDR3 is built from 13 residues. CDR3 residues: CASSFPRLYEQYF. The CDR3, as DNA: TGTGCCAGCAGCTTCCCGAGGTTATACGAGCAGTACTTC.

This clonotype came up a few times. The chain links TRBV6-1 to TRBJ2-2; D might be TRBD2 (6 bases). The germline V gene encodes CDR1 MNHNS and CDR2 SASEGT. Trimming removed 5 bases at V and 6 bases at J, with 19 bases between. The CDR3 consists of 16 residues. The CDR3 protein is CASSSGHRRGPGELFF. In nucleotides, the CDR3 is TGTGCCAGCAGTAGCGGCCACCGGAGGGGCCCCGGGGAGCTGTTTTTT.

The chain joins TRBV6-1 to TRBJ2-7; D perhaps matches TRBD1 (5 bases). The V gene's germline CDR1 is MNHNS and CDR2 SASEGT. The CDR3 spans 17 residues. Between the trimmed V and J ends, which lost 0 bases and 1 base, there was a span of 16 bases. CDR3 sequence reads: CASSEADSAYGSYEQYF. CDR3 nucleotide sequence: TGTGCCAGCAGTGAAGCCGACAGTGCGTACGGTTCCTACGAGCAGTACTTC.

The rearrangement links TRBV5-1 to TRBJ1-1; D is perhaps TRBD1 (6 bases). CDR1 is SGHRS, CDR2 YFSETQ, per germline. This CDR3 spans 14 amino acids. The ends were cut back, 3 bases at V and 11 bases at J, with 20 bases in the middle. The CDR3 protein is CASSSGDTKFSAFF. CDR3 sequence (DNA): TGCGCCAGCAGCTCCGGGGACACGAAATTCAGCGCTTTCTTT.